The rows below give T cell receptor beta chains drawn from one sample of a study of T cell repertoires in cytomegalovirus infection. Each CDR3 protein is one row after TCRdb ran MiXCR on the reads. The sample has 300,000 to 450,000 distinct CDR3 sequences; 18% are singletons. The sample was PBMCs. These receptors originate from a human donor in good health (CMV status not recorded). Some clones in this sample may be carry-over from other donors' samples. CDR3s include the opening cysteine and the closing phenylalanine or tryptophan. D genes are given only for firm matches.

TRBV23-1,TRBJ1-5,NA,CARTGRAQHF
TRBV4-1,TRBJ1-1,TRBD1,CASSPRQGEKESFF
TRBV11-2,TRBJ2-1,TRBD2,CASTAYASGGYNEQFF
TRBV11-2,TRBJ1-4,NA,CASSLDLQSQGDEKLFF
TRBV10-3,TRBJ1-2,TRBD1,CAISLQGFEGYTF
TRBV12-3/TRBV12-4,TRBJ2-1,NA,CASSQGSGSYNEQFF
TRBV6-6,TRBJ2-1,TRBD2,CASSGTSQREWTYNEQFF
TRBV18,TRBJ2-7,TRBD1,CASSPRTGVPYEQYF
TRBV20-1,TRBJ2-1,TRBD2,CSASRLAGGPEQFF
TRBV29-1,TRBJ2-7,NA,CSVGAGASYEQYF
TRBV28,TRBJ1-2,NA,CASRMTTEGGYTF
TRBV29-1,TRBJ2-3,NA,CSVSGPSVTDTQYF
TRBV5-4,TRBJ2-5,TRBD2,CASSPGGGSISETQYF
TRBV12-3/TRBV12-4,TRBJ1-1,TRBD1,CASSKQGADTEAFF